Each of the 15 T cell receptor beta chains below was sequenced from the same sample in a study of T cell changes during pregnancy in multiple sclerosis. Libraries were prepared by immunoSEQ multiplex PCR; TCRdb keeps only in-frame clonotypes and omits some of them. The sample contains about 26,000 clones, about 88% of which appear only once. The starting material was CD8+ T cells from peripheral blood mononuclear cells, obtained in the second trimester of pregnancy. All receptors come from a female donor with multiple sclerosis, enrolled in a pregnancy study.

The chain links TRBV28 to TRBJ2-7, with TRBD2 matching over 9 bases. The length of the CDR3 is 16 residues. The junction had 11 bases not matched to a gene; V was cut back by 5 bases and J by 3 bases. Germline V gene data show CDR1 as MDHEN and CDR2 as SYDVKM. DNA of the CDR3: TGTGCCAGCAGTCCCGCCCCGCGGGAGGGCCGCTACGAGCAGTACTTC. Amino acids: CASSPAPREGRYEQYF.

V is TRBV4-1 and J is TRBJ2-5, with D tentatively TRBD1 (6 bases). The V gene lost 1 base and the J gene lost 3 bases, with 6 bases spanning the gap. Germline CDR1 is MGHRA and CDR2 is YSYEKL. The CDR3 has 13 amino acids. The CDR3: CASSQAGEETQYF. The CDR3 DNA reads TGCGCCAGCAGCCAAGCAGGGGAAGAGACCCAGTACTTC.

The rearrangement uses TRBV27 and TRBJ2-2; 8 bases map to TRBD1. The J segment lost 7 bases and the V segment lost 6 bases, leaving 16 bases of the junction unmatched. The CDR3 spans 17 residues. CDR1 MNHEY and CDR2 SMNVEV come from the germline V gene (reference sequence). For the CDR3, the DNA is TGTGCCAGCAGCCTTTTTACCCCTCAGGGGGCGGGCGGGGAGCTGTTTTTT. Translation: CASSLFTPQGAGGELFF.

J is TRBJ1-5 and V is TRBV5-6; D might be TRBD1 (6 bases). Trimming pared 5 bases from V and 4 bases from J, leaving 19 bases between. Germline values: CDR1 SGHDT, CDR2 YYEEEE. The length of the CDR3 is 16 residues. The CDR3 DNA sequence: TGTGCCAGCAGTATCAGGGGCCTCACTGAAAATCAGCCCCAGCATTTT. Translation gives CASSIRGLTENQPQHF.

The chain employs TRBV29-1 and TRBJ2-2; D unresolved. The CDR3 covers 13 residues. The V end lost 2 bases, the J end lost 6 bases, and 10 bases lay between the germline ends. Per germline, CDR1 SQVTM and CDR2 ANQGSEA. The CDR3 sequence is CSVEKLNPGELFF. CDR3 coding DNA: TGCAGCGTTGAAAAGCTCAACCCCGGGGAGCTGTTTTTT.

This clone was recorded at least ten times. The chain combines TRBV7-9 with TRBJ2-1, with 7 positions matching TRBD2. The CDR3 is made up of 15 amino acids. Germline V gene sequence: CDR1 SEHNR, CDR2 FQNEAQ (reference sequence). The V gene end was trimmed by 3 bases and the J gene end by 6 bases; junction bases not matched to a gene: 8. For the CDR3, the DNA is TGTGCCAGCAGCTTCAGCGAACTAGCGAGCAATGAGCAGTTCTTC. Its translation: CASSFSELASNEQFF.

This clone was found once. CDR3 DNA: TGTGCCAGCAGTTCCGATAGGACAGGGTTGGGCGAGCAGTACTTC. Amino acid sequence: CASSSDRTGLGEQYF. V usage is TRBV28 and J usage is TRBJ2-7; 8 bases are shared with TRBD1. This CDR3 is built from 15 residues. Germline V gives CDR1 MDHEN, CDR2 SYDVKM. Germline trimming cut 4 bases from V and 6 bases from J; bases unmatched to any gene: 11.

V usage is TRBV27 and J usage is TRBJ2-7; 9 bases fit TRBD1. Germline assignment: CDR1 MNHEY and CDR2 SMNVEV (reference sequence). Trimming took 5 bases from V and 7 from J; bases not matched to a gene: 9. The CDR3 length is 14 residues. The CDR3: CASSRDRVPLEQYF. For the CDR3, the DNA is TGTGCCAGCAGTCGGGACAGGGTCCCCCTTGAGCAGTACTTC.

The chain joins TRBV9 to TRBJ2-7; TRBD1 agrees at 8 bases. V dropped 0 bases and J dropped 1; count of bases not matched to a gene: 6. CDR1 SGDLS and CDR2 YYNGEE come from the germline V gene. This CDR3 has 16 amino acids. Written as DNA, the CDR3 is TGTGCCAGCAGCGTAGATACTAGGACAGGGTCCTACGAGCAGTACTTC. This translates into CASSVDTRTGSYEQYF.

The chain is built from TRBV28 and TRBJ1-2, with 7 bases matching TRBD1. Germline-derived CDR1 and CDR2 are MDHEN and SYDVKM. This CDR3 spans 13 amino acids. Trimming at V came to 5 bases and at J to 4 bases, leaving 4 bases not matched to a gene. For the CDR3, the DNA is TGTGCCAGCAGTGAACAGGGGCCCTATGGCTACACCTTC. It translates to CASSEQGPYGYTF.

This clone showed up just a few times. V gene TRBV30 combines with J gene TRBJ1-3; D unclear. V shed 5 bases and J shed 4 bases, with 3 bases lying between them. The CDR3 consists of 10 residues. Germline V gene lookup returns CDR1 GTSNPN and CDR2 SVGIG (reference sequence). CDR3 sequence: CAWEGNTIYF. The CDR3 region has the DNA TGTGCCTGGGAGGGAAACACCATATATTTT.

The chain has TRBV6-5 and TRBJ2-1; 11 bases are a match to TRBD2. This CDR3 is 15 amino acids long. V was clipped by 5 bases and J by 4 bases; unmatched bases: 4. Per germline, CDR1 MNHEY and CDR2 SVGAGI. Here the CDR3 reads CASSAGLAAYNEQFF. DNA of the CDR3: TGTGCCAGCAGTGCGGGACTAGCGGCATACAATGAGCAGTTCTTC.

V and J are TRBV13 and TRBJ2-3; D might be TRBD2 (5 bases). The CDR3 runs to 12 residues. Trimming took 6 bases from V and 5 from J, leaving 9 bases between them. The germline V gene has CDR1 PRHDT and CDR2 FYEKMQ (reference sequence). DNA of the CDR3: TGTGCCAGCAGACTAGGAGAAGATACGCAGTATTTT. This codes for CASRLGEDTQYF.

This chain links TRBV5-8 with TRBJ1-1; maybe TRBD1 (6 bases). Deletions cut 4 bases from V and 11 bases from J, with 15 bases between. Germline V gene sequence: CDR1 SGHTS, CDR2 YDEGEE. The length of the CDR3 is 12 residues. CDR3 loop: CASSPAQGMAFF. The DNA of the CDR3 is TGTGCCAGCAGCCCAGCTCAGGGGATGGCTTTCTTT.

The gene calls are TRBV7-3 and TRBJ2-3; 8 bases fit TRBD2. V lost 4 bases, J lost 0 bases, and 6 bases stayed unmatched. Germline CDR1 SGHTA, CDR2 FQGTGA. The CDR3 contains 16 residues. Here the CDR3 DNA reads TGTGCCAGCAGCTCCGTAGCGGGAACTAGCACAGATACGCAGTATTTT. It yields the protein CASSSVAGTSTDTQYF.